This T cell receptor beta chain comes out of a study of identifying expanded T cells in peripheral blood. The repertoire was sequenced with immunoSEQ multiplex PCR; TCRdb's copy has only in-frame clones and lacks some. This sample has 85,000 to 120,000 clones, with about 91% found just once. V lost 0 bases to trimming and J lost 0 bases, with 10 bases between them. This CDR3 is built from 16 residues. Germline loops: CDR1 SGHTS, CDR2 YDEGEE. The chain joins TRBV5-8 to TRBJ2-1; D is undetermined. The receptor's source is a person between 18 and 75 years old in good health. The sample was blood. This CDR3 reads CASSLDFASSYNEQFF. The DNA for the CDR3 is TGTGCCAGCAGCTTGGACTTTGCTAGCTCCTACAATGAGCAGTTCTTC. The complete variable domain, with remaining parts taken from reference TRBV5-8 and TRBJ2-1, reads EAGVTQSPTHLIKTRGQQATLRCSPISGHTSVYWYQQALGLGLQFLLWYDEGEERNRGNFPPRFSGRQFPNYSSELNVNALELEDSALYLCASSLDFASSYNEQFFGPGTRLTVL.